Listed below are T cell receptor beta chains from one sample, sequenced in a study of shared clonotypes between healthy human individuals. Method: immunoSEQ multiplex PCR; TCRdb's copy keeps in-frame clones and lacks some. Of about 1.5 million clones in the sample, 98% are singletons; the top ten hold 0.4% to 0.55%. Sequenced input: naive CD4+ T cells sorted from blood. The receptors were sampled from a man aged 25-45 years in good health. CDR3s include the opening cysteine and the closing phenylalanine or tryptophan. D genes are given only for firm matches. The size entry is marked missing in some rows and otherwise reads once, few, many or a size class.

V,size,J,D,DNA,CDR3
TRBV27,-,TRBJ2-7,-,TGTGCCAGCAGGGGTTTAGGACAGACTACGGAGCAGTACTTC,CASRGLGQTTEQYF
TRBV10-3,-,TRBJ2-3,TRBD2,TGTGCCATCAGTGACAAGGGGGGCCTAGCGGGAACAGATACGCAGTATTTT,CAISDKGGLAGTDTQYF
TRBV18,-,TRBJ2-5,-,TGTGCCAGCTCACCAAGGTCCCAACAAGAGACCCAGTACTTC,CASSPRSQQETQYF
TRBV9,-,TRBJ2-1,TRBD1,TGTGCCAGCAGCGTCCAACAGGGGCGAGAGCAGTTCTTC,CASSVQQGREQFF
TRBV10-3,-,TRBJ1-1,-,TGTGCCATCAACGAGAGAGACCTGGGGACTGAAGCTTTCTTT,CAINERDLGTEAFF
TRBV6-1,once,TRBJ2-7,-,TGTGCCAGCAGTGCGACCTACGAGCAGTACTTC,CASSATYEQYF
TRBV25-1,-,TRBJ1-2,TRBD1,TGTGCCAGCAGGACAGGGGTTAATGGCTACACCTTC,CASRTGVNGYTF
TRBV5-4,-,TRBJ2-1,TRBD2,TGTGCCAGCAGCGTCGGGACTAGCGGCAATGAGCAGTTCTTC,CASSVGTSGNEQFF
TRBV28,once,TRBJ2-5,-,TGTGCCAGCAGCCCCTTGGCGGTAGCGGCCAAAGGGACCCAGTACTTC,CASSPLAVAAKGTQYF
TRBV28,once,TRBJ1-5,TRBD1,TGTGCCAGCAGCCCAGACAGGGTAGGCAATCAGCCCCAGCATTTT,CASSPDRVGNQPQHF
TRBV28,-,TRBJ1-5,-,TGTGCCAGCAGGTCCAACCATGGGCAGCCCCAGCATTTT,CASRSNHGQPQHF
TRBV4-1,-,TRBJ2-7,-,TGCGCCAGCAGCCAAAAAACTAATTCCTGGAACTACGAGCAGTACTTC,CASSQKTNSWNYEQYF
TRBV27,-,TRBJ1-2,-,TGTGCCAGCAGTTTGGGACCGAAAATCTATGGCTACACCTTC,CASSLGPKIYGYTF
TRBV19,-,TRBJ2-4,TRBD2,TGTGCCAGTAGCAGGACTAGCGGGAGCGCGTTAGCCAAAAACATTCAGTACTTC,CASSRTSGSALAKNIQYF
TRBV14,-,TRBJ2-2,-,TGTGCCAGCAGCCAAGATATGGGCACCGGGGAGCTGTTTTTT,CASSQDMGTGELFF
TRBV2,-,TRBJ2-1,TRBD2,TGTGCCACCCTGGGACTAGCGGGAGGGTGGCAGTTCTTC,CATLGLAGGWQFF
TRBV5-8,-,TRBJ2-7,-,TGTGCCAGCAGCCCCTGGACTCTCCCCTACGAGCAGTACTTC,CASSPWTLPYEQYF
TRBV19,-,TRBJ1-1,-,TGTGCCAGTAGTATTCCGGGACGTTTGAACACTGAAGCTTTCTTT,CASSIPGRLNTEAFF
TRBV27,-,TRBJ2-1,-,TGTGCCAGCAGTTTATTTGGGTTCCGAAGGGCCTACAATGAGCAGTTCTTC,CASSLFGFRRAYNEQFF
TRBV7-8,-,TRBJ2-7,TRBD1,TGTGCCAGCAGCTTGGGACGGACAGGACCCTACGAGCAGTACTTC,CASSLGRTGPYEQYF
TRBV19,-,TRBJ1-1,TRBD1,TGTGCCAGTAGTTTGGGACAGGGGTACACTGAAGCTTTCTTT,CASSLGQGYTEAFF
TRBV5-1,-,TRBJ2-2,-,TGCGCCAGCACCGTGAACGGGGTTCCCGGGGAGCTGTTTTTT,CASTVNGVPGELFF
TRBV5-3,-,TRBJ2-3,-,TGTGCCGACTTGGACAGCGGTCTCACAGATACGCAGTATTTT,CADLDSGLTDTQYF
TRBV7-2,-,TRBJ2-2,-,TGTGCCAGCAGCCTACCGGCAGCGGAGCCTGCTTCTACCGGGGAGCTGTTTTTT,CASSLPAAEPASTGELFF
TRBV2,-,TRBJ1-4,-,TGTGCCAGCAGTACACGGACAGTTGAAAAACTGTTTTTT,CASSTRTVEKLFF
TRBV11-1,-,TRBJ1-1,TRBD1,TGTGCCAGCAGCTTAGGGGACAGGGGGTTGTTATTGACTGAAGCTTTCTTT,CASSLGDRGLLLTEAFF
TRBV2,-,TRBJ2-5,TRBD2,TGTGCCAGCAGGGGTCCGGGACTAAGACAAGAGACCCAGTACTTC,CASRGPGLRQETQYF
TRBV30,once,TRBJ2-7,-,TGTGCCTGGAGTGTACAGCCGACAGTTACCTACGAGCAGTACTTC,CAWSVQPTVTYEQYF
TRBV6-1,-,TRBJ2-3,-,TGTGCCAGCAGTGTGACACGGCGGCCGGGCACAGATACGCAGTATTTT,CASSVTRRPGTDTQYF
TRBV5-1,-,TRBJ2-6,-,TGCGCCAGCAGCCCGGGACACGTCGACTCTGGGGCCAACGTCCTGACTTTC,CASSPGHVDSGANVLTF
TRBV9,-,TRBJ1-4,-,TGTGCCAGCATTGGGGTCGGCTGTGCGACTAATGAAAAACTGTTTTTT,CASIGVGCATNEKLFF
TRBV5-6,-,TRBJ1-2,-,TGTGCCAGCAGCCTCCGGGGTTACGACTATGGCTACACCTTC,CASSLRGYDYGYTF
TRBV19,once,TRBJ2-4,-,TGTGCCAGCGCTTGGCTAGCCAAAAACATTCAGTACTTC,CASAWLAKNIQYF
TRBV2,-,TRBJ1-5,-,TGTGCCAGCAGTGACCCTGTCAGGGGTGGCAATCAGCCCCAGCATTTT,CASSDPVRGGNQPQHF
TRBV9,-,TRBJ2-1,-,TGTGCCAGCAGCGTAAACGGATACAATGAGCAGTTCTTC,CASSVNGYNEQFF
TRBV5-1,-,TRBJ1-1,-,TGCGCCAGCAGCTTTAAACAGGGAGGCACTGAAGCTTTCTTT,CASSFKQGGTEAFF
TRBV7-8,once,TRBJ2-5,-,TGTGCCAGCAGTTCCAAAGAAAGGGGACGGGAGACCCAGTACTTC,CASSSKERGRETQYF
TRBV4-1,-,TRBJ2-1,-,TGCGCCAGCAGCCAAGAGTCCCCCGGGGTTTCCAATGAGCAGTTCTTC,CASSQESPGVSNEQFF
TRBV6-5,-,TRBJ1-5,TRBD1,TGTGCCAGCAGTGCATGGACAGGGGTCAATCAGCCCCAGCATTTT,CASSAWTGVNQPQHF